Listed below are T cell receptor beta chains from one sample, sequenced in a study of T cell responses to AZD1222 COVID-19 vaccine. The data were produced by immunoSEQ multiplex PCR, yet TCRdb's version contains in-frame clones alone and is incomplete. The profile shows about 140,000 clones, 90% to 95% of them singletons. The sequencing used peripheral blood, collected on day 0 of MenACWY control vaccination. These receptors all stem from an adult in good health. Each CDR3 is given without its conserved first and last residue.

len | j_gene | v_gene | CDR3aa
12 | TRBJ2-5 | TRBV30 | AWSPGTAEETQY
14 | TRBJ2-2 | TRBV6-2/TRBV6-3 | ASSRLAGGQGGELF
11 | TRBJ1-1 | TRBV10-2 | ASSESRQGQAF
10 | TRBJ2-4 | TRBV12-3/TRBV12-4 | ASSAPGTGVY
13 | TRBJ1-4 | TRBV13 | ASSFRDSVGEKLF
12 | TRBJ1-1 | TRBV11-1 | ASSEALLNTEAF
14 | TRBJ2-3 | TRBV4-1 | ASSPGSGRNTDTQY
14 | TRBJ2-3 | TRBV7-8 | ASSLLWTGSRDTQY
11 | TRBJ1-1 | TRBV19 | ASSIGGYTEAF
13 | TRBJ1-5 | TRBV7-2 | ASTSGGLGNQPQH
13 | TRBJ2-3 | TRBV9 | ATSVAGGPTDTQY
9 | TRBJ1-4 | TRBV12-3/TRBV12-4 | ASSLGSWPS
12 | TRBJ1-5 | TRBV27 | ASRLRGRAQPQH
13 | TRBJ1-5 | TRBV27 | ASSLTVLSNQPQH
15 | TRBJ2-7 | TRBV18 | ASSPPRAGAHSYEQY
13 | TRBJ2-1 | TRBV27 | ASSLSDPSYNEQF
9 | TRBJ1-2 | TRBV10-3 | AIQENYGYT
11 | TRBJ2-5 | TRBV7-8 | ASSQDYQETQY